This T cell receptor beta chain was captured by sequencing in a study of vaccination and CD4 T cells after COVID-19 (dated by TCRdb to the early 2020s). For the wider study: The convalescent cohort comprised six males and four females, including two Hispanic individuals, seven Caucasians, two Asians and one multiracial person. Post-COVID blood samples from convalescent patients were collected a median of 101 days after diagnosis, with a range of 35 to 161 days. Overlapping spike peptide pools from SARS-CoV-2 and from the common cold coronaviruses HCoV-NL63, HCoV-OC43 and HCoV-229E were used as culture stimuli. Control cultures received a CEFX viral epitope pool as the positive control, an HIV-1 Nef peptide pool as the negative control, or no peptide. In around 9 COVID-19 convalescent patients and several infection-naive healthy vaccine recipients, researchers compared the spike-specific CD4+ TCR repertoire from before mRNA vaccination with the repertoire from after. Post-vaccine blood samples were collected a median of approximately 77 days after the second vaccine dose, ranging from roughly 13 to 250 days. Participants received two doses of either the Pfizer-BioNTech BNT162b2 vaccine (n=8) or the Moderna mRNA-1273 vaccine (n=2).

With respect to this clonotype: Its binding antigen is unknown. Base qualities were left out, and no much larger clone turns up one base away.

The CDR3 starts with the cysteine, ends with the phenylalanine, and has 15 residues. The CDR3 DNA has 45 bases and is translated from base 1. A distance of 12 bases separates the germline ends of V and J, which lose 2 bases and 2 bases respectively. Taken from the germline V gene, the CDR1 and CDR2 loops are MGHDK and SYGVNS. The study at large found these results: Of the vaccine-specific clones found in convalescent patients, nearly all (304 of 307) were mono-reactive for SARS-CoV-2 spike instead of being cross-reactive with common cold coronaviruses. The number of convalescent patients in the study was relatively small, and the study did not examine early timepoints following natural infection. In convalescent patients, a median 86.3% of post-vaccine SARS-CoV-2-reactive clones were detected only after vaccination, and vaccine-specific priming was suggested by this finding. An increase in the median number of SARS-CoV-2-reactive clonotypes from 21 after infection to some 38 after vaccination was observed, but the change was not found to be significant.

The library was prepared using PCR. At the Johns Hopkins FTIC core, DNA from the cultured CD4+ T cells underwent TCR sequencing with the Oncomine TCR Beta short-read assay. The QIAamp micro DNA kit was used to extract genomic DNA from the cultured CD4+ T cells. The Oncomine TCR Beta libraries from cultured CD4+ T cells were pooled using unique dual indexes and then sequenced on an Illumina iSeq 100. On the authors' methods: Non-productive sequences were removed, and CDR3s that did not start with C, did not end with F or W, or were shorter than 7 amino acids were discarded. The MANAFEST web application identified antigen-specific clonotypes by comparing peptide-stimulated wells against reference wells and other culture wells. For a clone to be called positive, the clone needed an FDR below 0.05, an odds ratio above 5, and a productive frequency above 0.1% in at least two of three replicate wells. Cross-reactive clonotypes were defined as significantly expanded in both SARS-CoV-2 spike wells and at least one common cold coronavirus spike condition. Using R version 3.6.1, CDR3 homology was evaluated through Levenshtein distances (stringdist) along with unrooted phylogenetic trees (ape). The public reads were quality trimmed at Q25 with fastp and then assembled into clones with MiXCR by TCRdb, keeping productive beta chains. Each entry is one CDR3 protein sequence, shown with its most common DNA and genes. The V and J calls follow TCRdb's processing rather than the paper's. The sample table holds about 28,000 distinct CDR3 sequences, of which less than 80% were seen once. About 17% of the sample goes to the ten largest clones.

The treatment or condition label for this specimen denotes: approximately 9-day PBMC culture with coronavirus spike peptide pools or control peptides (ViraFEST assay). To expand antigen-specific T cells with peptide pools and then pick out the expanded clonotypes through TCR sequencing, the study relied on the ViraFEST assay. The absence of prior SARS-CoV-2 infection in healthy vaccine recipients was confirmed by negative nucleocapsid antibody tests before and after vaccination. Each well held two million PBMCs cultured with 9 to 10 ug/ml peptide pools in IMDM containing approximately 5% human AB serum and around 10 IU/ml IL-2. Half of the culture medium was replaced with fresh IL-2-containing medium on days 3 and 7. After around 11 days of culture, CD4+ T cells were isolated by negative selection with the EasySep CD4+ T cell isolation kit. Ficoll-Paque Plus gradient centrifugation was used to isolate PBMCs from whole blood, and the isolated PBMCs were then either used fresh or cryopreserved at -140C. In general, triplicate wells were set up for every culture condition.

Recombination joined TRBV25-1 with TRBJ1-2; a confident D gene designation cannot be given. The TCR comes from a human donor who received a COVID-19 vaccine. Sequenced material: CD4+ T cells from blood, cultured in vitro, taken after SARS-CoV-2 vaccination. In nucleotides, the sequence is TGTGCCAGCAGTGAACGGGCAGCGCTGAACTATGGCTACACCTTC. Translated, this gives CASSERAALNYGYTF.